Below, 24 T cell receptor beta chains from the same sample are listed, as sequenced in a study of T cells in Graves' hyperthyroidism and ophthalmopathy. Amplification targeted TCR beta CDR3 regions from RNA transcripts. A set of HTBI primers served as the primers for a first-round RT-PCR of the TCR CDR3. TCRdb re-called the multiplex PCR reads through MiXCR, storing one row per CDR3 protein. The sample lists a few hundred thousand distinct CDR3 sequences; 15% to 17% were seen once. The sample taken for sequencing was blood. These TCRs come from a woman in her twenties or thirties with Graves' hyperthyroidism.

This clonotype was recorded a few times. This rearrangement joins TRBV19 to TRBJ1-1; D remains unclear. The CDR3 is 14 amino acids. Germline loops: CDR1 LNHDA, CDR2 SQIVND (reference sequence). Trimming took 0 bases from V and 1 from J, leaving 6 bases between them. The CDR3 DNA follows: TGTGCCAGTAGTATAGAGGCGGGGAACACTGAAGCTTTCTTT. Amino acid sequence: CASSIEAGNTEAFF.

This chain links TRBV6-2 or TRBV6-3 with TRBJ1-2; D is unclear. This CDR3 comprises 12 residues. V lost 5 bases and J lost 3, with 7 bases in between. Germline loops: CDR1 MNHEY, CDR2 SVGEGT. The CDR3 nucleotides are TGTGCCAGCAGTGTATCTGACTATGGCTACACCTTC. Its translation is CASSVSDYGYTF.

This clonotype occurred many times. The chain joins TRBV28 to TRBJ2-7; D is possibly TRBD2 (5 bases). V was cut by 2 bases and J by 3 bases, with 20 bases left in between. The CDR3 spans 17 residues. Germline CDR1 reads MDHEN; CDR2 reads SYDVKM. The CDR3 loop is CASSLLSGPAGGYEQYF. CDR3 bases: TGTGCCAGCAGTTTACTGAGCGGCCCCGCTGGAGGCTACGAGCAGTACTTC.

This clonotype showed up many times. J is TRBJ2-7 and V is TRBV13, with TRBD2 matching 7 bases. In germline, CDR1 is PRHDT, CDR2 FYEKMQ (reference sequence). The CDR3 consists of 16 residues. Trimming removed 5 bases from V and 5 bases from J; junction bases left unmatched: 15. The CDR3, as DNA: TGTGCCAGCAGCCCACCCCAGAGGGAGGGCCGCGACGAGCAGTACTTC. Amino acids: CASSPPQREGRDEQYF.

This clonotype was counted between two and nine times. This chain uses TRBV29-1 with TRBJ2-1; D ambiguous. The CDR3 spans 11 residues. V was cut by 2 bases and J by 9 bases, with 8 bases left in between. Looked up from germline, CDR1 is SQVTM and CDR2 is ANQGSEA. The CDR3 region is CSVELLGEQFF. Here the CDR3 DNA reads TGCAGCGTTGAACTGTTGGGTGAGCAGTTCTTC.

This clonotype was seen many times. The rearrangement uses TRBV7-2 and TRBJ2-1; D uncertain. The CDR3 runs 15 residues. CDR1 and CDR2 from the germline V gene are SGHTA and FQGNSA. V was pared by 4 bases and J by 0 bases, with 10 bases between. The CDR3 reads CASSSWRSSYNEQFF. The CDR3 DNA sequence: TGTGCCAGCAGCTCTTGGCGGAGCTCCTACAATGAGCAGTTCTTC.

The chain recombines TRBV7-2 with TRBJ2-4, with 10 bases aligning to TRBD1. V dropped 7 bases and J dropped 8; count of bases not matched to a gene: 11. The CDR3 length is 15 residues. Germline CDR1 is SGHTA and CDR2 is FQGNSA. The CDR3 region has the DNA TGTGCCAGCACCAGCGCCGGGACAGGGGCGGACATTCAGTACTTC. This translates into CASTSAGTGADIQYF.

This clonotype was picked up a small number of times. V is TRBV29-1 and J is TRBJ1-2, with no clear D. Trimming pared 7 bases from V and 2 bases from J, leaving 8 bases between. Germline V CDR1 and CDR2: SQVTM, ANQGSEA. The CDR3 consists of 11 residues. Here the CDR3 DNA reads TGCAGCGGCGACCGAAACTATGGCTACACCTTC. This codes for CSGDRNYGYTF.

This rearrangement joins TRBV11-2 to TRBJ2-2; a weak D match, TRBD2 (6 bases). The germline V and J ends were trimmed by 0 bases and 0 bases, with 11 bases remaining between them. The CDR3 covers 17 residues. Germline V lookup: CDR1 SGHAT, CDR2 FQNNGV. CDR3: CASSLDNPGANTGELFF. The CDR3 nucleotides are TGTGCCAGCAGCTTAGATAACCCGGGGGCGAACACCGGGGAGCTGTTTTTT.

The V call is TRBV20-1, the J call TRBJ2-2, with 10 bases aligning to TRBD1. Germline CDR1 DFQATT, CDR2 SNEGSKA (reference sequence). V shed 5 bases and J 6 bases; nucleotides not matched to a gene: 3. The CDR3 loop spans 13 amino acids. The CDR3 loop is CSAPGQGSGELFF. CDR3 nucleotides: TGCAGTGCTCCGGGACAGGGGTCCGGGGAGCTGTTTTTT.

This clonotype was seen ten or more times. The chain links TRBV7-8 to TRBJ1-2, with TRBD1 as a possible D gene (5 bases). This CDR3 region has 14 residues. Germline V gene lookup returns CDR1 SGHVS and CDR2 FQNEAQ. Trimming removed 3 bases at V and 2 bases at J, with 10 bases between. The CDR3: CASSLSRVNYGYTF. CDR3 sequence (DNA): TGTGCCAGCAGCTTGTCCAGGGTGAACTATGGCTACACCTTC.

This clonotype was picked up many times. The rearrangement uses TRBV7-2 and TRBJ1-2, with D tentatively TRBD1 (6 bases). The CDR3 runs to 15 residues. Germline-derived CDR1 and CDR2 are SGHTA and FQGNSA. V shed 1 base and J shed 6 bases, with 15 bases lying between them. This CDR3 reads CASSLDGAGVDGYTF. CDR3 DNA: TGTGCCAGCAGCTTAGACGGCGCAGGGGTCGATGGCTACACCTTC.

The chain couples TRBV20-1 to TRBJ2-1; TRBD2 matches 12 bases. The CDR3 covers 17 residues. Trimming at V came to 1 base and at J to 6 bases, leaving 10 bases not matched to a gene. CDR1 and CDR2 from the germline V gene are DFQATT and SNEGSKA (reference sequence). CDR3 DNA: TGCAGTGCTAGAGCCGGGCTAGCGGGAGGGCCCGGCAATGAGCAGTTCTTC. Residues: CSARAGLAGGPGNEQFF.

The chain carries TRBV5-1 and TRBJ2-2, with 9 nucleotides matching TRBD1. Per germline, CDR1 SGHRS and CDR2 YFSETQ. The CDR3 has 15 residues. V lost 5 bases and J lost 4; bases outside the gene matches: 6. In DNA, the CDR3 is TGCGCCAGCAGACCCGGGACAGGGATCACCGGGGAGCTGTTTTTT. Translating it yields CASRPGTGITGELFF.

V usage is TRBV27 and J usage is TRBJ2-2, with TRBD1 matching over 10 bases. The CDR3 is 15 residues long. The V gene's germline CDR1 is MNHEY and CDR2 SMNVEV (reference sequence). Germline trimming cut 7 bases from V and 3 bases from J; bases unmatched to any gene: 5. The CDR3 loop is CASKPGQGHTGELFF. Here the CDR3 DNA reads TGTGCCAGCAAACCGGGACAGGGGCACACCGGGGAGCTGTTTTTT.

This clonotype was recorded at least ten times. The CDR3 DNA is TGCAGTGTAGGGACAGGGGGACAAGAGACCCAGTACTTC. Its protein is CSVGTGGQETQYF. The gene calls are TRBV20-1 and TRBJ2-5; 11 positions match TRBD1. With V trimmed by 7 bases and J by 2 bases, 3 bases remained unmatched. This CDR3 is built from 13 residues. Germline assignment: CDR1 DFQATT and CDR2 SNEGSKA (reference sequence).

This chain uses TRBV15 with TRBJ2-7; 7 bases match TRBD2. V shed 4 bases and J 2 bases; nucleotides not matched to a gene: 17. Germline CDR1 LNHNV, CDR2 YYDKDF (reference sequence). This CDR3 spans 18 amino acids. The DNA for the CDR3 is TGTGCCACCAGCACCAACCCGTGGAGGGAGGGCCGCCCCTACGAGCAGTACTTC. Translating it yields CATSTNPWREGRPYEQYF.

On this clonotype itself: This could be a read error, since a much larger clone is one nucleotide away. The V and J genes are TRBV7-3 and TRBJ2-1; 9 bases line up with TRBD2. The germline V gene encodes CDR1 SGHTA and CDR2 FQGTGA. Germline trimming cut 3 bases from V and 5 bases from J; bases unmatched to any gene: 5. This CDR3 has 15 residues. In nucleotides, the CDR3 is TGTGCCAGCAGCTTGATAGCGGGAGTTCACAATGAGCAGTTCTTC. It yields the protein CASSLIAGVHNEQFF.

This clonotype was found a few times. The rearrangement uses TRBV12-3 or TRBV12-4 and TRBJ2-1, with D maybe TRBD2 (6 bases). V lost 5 bases to trimming and J lost 9 bases, with 17 bases between them. There are 14 residues in the CDR3. The CDR3 nucleotides are TGTGCCAGCAGTCCCACGCAATCGCGGGGTGAGCAGTTCTTC. It yields the protein CASSPTQSRGEQFF.

This clonotype was found many times. This rearrangement joins TRBV7-2 to TRBJ2-1, with D possibly matching TRBD2 (5 bases). Looked up from germline, CDR1 is SGHTA and CDR2 is FQGNSA. V was trimmed by 6 bases and J by 9 bases, leaving 12 bases between them. The CDR3 covers 12 residues. For the CDR3, the DNA is TGTGCCAGCAGTCATTCCGCGGGTGAGCAGTTCTTC. Translation: CASSHSAGEQFF. Full variable domain (missing parts from reference TRBV7-2 and TRBJ2-1): GAGVSQSPSNKVTEKGKDVELRCDPISGHTALYWYRQSLGQGLEFLIYFQGNSAPDKSGLPSDRFSAERTGGSVSTLTIQRTQQEDSAVYLCASSHSAGEQFFGPGTRLTVL.

This clonotype was picked up many times. The J gene is TRBJ1-1, the V gene TRBV9; D remains unclear. CDR1 is SGDLS, CDR2 YYNGEE, per germline. This CDR3 has 13 residues. Trimming stripped 7 bases from V and 2 bases from J, with 12 bases between. CDR3 sequence (DNA): TGTGCCAGCCATGACGGACCAAACACTGAAGCTTTCTTT. It translates to CASHDGPNTEAFF.

J is TRBJ2-1 and V is TRBV6-6, with D hard to call. This CDR3 has 14 residues. V lost 0 bases and J 7 bases, leaving 10 bases between the germline ends. Germline loops: CDR1 MNHNY, CDR2 SVGAGI (reference sequence). This CDR3 reads CASSYSRTANEQFF. DNA for the CDR3: TGTGCCAGCAGTTACTCCCGGACCGCGAATGAGCAGTTCTTC.

This clonotype was counted at least ten times. This rearrangement joins TRBV5-1 to TRBJ2-7; D gene ambiguous. Germline CDR1 and CDR2: SGHRS and YFSETQ. The CDR3 extends over 13 amino acids. Trimming left V 0 bases short and J 4 bases short, with 8 bases between. For the CDR3, the DNA is TGCGCCAGCAGCTTGGGTCGAGATTACGAGCAGTACTTC. It encodes CASSLGRDYEQYF.

This clonotype was seen repeatedly, ten times or more. This chain links TRBV20-1 with TRBJ2-7; 12 bases fit TRBD2. Unmatched junction bases numbered 3, after V lost 5 bases and J lost 1 base. The germline CDR1 and CDR2 sequences are DFQATT and SNEGSKA (reference sequence). The CDR3 sequence is 14 residues long. The CDR3 region is CSAVTSGRSYEQYF. CDR3 DNA sequence: TGCAGTGCTGTGACTAGCGGGAGATCCTACGAGCAGTACTTC.